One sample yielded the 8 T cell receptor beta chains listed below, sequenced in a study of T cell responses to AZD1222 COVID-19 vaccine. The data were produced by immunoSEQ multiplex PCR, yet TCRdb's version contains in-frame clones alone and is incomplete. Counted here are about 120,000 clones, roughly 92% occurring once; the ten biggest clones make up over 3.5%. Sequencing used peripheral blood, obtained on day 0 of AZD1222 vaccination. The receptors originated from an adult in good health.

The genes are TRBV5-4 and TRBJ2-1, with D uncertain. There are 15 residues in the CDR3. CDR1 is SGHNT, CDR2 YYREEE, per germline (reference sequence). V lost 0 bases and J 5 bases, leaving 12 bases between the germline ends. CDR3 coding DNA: TGTGCCAGCAGCTTGGTGGCGGATGTCGACAATGAGCAGTTCTTC. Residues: CASSLVADVDNEQFF.

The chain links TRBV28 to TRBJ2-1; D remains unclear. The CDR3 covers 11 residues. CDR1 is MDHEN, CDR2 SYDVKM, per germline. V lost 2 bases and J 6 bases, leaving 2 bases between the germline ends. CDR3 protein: CASSLLNEQFF. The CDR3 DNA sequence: TGTGCCAGCAGTTTACTCAATGAGCAGTTCTTC.

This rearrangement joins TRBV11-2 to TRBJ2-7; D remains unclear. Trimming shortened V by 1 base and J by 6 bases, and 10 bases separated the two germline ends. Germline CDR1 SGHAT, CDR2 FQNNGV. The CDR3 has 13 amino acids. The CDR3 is CASSLVTGVEQYF. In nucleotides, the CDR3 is TGTGCCAGCAGCTTAGTAACTGGGGTCGAGCAGTACTTC.

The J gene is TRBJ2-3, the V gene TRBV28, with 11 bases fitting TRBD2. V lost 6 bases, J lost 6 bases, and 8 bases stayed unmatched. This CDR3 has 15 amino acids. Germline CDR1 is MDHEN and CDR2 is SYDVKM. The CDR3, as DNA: TGTGCCAGCAGGACGCTAGCGGGGGGCAGGGATACGCAGTATTTT. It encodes CASRTLAGGRDTQYF.

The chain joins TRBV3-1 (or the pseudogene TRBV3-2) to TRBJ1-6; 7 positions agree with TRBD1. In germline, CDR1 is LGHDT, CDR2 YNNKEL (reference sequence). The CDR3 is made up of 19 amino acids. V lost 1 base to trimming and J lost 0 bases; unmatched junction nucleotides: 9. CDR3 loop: CASSQVQRGPISYNSPLHF. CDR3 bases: TGTGCCAGCAGCCAAGTTCAAAGGGGGCCGATCTCCTATAATTCACCCCTCCACTTT.

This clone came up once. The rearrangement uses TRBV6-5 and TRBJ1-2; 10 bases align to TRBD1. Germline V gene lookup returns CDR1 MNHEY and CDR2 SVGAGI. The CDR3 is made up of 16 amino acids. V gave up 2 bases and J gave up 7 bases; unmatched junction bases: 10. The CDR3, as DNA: TGTGCCAGCAGTTACCTGAGGACAGGGGGGATTAGTGGCTACACCTTC. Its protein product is CASSYLRTGGISGYTF.

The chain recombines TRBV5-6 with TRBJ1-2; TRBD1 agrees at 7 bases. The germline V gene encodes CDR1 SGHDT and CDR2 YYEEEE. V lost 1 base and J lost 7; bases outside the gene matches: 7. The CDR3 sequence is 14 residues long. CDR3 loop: CASSLQGVMFGYTF. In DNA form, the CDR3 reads TGTGCCAGCAGCTTGCAGGGGGTAATGTTTGGCTACACCTTC.

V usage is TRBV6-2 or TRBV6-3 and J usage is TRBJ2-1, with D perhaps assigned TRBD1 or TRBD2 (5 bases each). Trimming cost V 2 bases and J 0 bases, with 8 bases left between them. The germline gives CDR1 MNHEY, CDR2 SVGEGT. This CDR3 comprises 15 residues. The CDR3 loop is CASSYVGGSYNEQFF. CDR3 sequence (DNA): TGTGCCAGCAGTTACGTTGGGGGCTCCTACAATGAGCAGTTCTTC.